Listed below are T cell receptor beta chains from one sample, sequenced in a study of blood T cell repertoires in COVID-19. Here immunoSEQ multiplex PCR was the method, and the copy in TCRdb shows in-frame clones only, minus some. The sample holds about 260,000 clones; approximately 83% are singletons and the top ten take roughly 13%. Material: peripheral blood. The receptors derive from a human donor in a cohort sampled during active COVID-19. Each CDR3 is given with its conserved first and last residue. A D gene is named only where the DNA matches it firmly. Clone size is stated in some rows and not others, as once, few, many or a class when expanded.

CASLRGGPDEQYF,TGTGCCAGCCTTCGGGGAGGGCCGGATGAGCAGTACTTC,TRBJ2-7,NA,TRBD2,TRBV6-5
CATGRETQYF,TGTGCCACGGGGAGGGAGACCCAGTACTTC,TRBJ2-5,once,NA,TRBV19
CASSPRTAGNTIYF,TGTGCCAGCAGCCCAAGGACAGCTGGAAACACCATATATTTT,TRBJ1-3,NA,NA,TRBV9
CASSLGGFHPQHF,TGTGCCAGCAGCTTAGGCGGGTTCCACCCCCAGCATTTT,TRBJ1-5,few,NA,TRBV7-2
CASRPPSGASYEQYF,TGTGCCAGCAGGCCTCCTAGCGGAGCTTCCTACGAGCAGTACTTC,TRBJ2-7,NA,TRBD2,TRBV6-5
CASSQVLSGSYEQYF,TGCGCCAGCAGCCAGGTCCTCTCGGGCTCCTACGAGCAGTACTTC,TRBJ2-7,NA,NA,TRBV4-1
CASCPGNRRELFF,TGTGCCAGCTGCCCCGGGAATAGAAGGGAGCTGTTTTTT,TRBJ2-2,NA,NA,TRBV28
CASSGRPGDSSDEQFF,TGTGCCAGCAGCGGACGTCCAGGGGATAGTAGCGATGAGCAGTTCTTC,TRBJ2-1,NA,NA,TRBV9
CASSETPGQGATNEKLFF,TGTGCCAGCAGTGAAACGCCCGGACAGGGGGCAACTAATGAAAAACTGTTTTTT,TRBJ1-4,NA,TRBD1,TRBV6-1
CASSLGQGGPGNTIYF,TGTGCCAGCAGCTTAGGGCAGGGGGGACCTGGAAACACCATATATTTT,TRBJ1-3,NA,TRBD1,TRBV7-2
CASSGMTGVSEKLFF,TGTGCCAGCAGTGGGATGACAGGGGTCAGCGAAAAACTGTTTTTT,TRBJ1-4,NA,TRBD1,TRBV2
CASSQLGGGTDTQYF,TGTGCCAGCAGCCAACTGGGAGGGGGGACAGATACGCAGTATTTT,TRBJ2-3,once,NA,TRBV4-2
CASSPSGGRAAYEQYF,TGTGCCAGCAGTCCTAGCGGGGGGAGGGCCGCCTACGAGCAGTACTTC,TRBJ2-7,NA,TRBD2,TRBV7-2
CASSPLGTMPQHF,TGTGCCAGCAGCCCACTGGGCACAATGCCCCAGCATTTT,TRBJ1-5,few,NA,TRBV7-9
CASSIDRVKYNEQFF,TGTGCCAGTAGTATAGATCGGGTTAAGTACAATGAGCAGTTCTTC,TRBJ2-1,NA,NA,TRBV19
CASSHSGRLPREQYF,TGTGCCAGCAGTCATAGCGGGAGATTGCCCCGCGAGCAGTACTTC,TRBJ2-7,NA,TRBD2,TRBV6-5
CASYPLAGERWDQETQYF,TGTGCCAGCTACCCCTTAGCGGGAGAAAGGTGGGACCAAGAGACCCAGTACTTC,TRBJ2-5,NA,TRBD2,TRBV27
CASSPNLGAGANVLTF,TGTGCCAGTAGCCCTAATCTGGGCGCTGGGGCCAACGTCCTGACTTTC,TRBJ2-6,once,NA,TRBV19
CASSQAGRAFF,TGTGCCAGCAGCCAAGCAGGCAGAGCTTTCTTT,TRBJ1-1,NA,NA,TRBV3-1/TRBV3-2
CASSQSLGEGGYGYTF,TGCGCCAGCAGCCAAAGTCTGGGGGAGGGTGGGTATGGCTACACCTTC,TRBJ1-2,NA,NA,TRBV4-3
CASSLLAAEETQYF,TGTGCCAGCAGCCTTCTAGCGGCAGAAGAGACCCAGTACTTC,TRBJ2-5,NA,TRBD2,TRBV3-1/TRBV3-2
CASSPRLAGAVTDTQYF,TGTGCCAGCAGTCCTCGACTAGCGGGAGCCGTCACAGATACGCAGTATTTT,TRBJ2-3,NA,TRBD2,TRBV7-2
CASSPRSGNTGELFF,TGTGCCAGCAGCCCCCGCAGCGGAAACACCGGGGAGCTGTTTTTT,TRBJ2-2,once,NA,TRBV3-1/TRBV3-2
CASSTADRPVAGNTIYF,TGTGCCAGTAGTACAGCGGACAGGCCCGTTGCTGGAAACACCATATATTTT,TRBJ1-3,NA,TRBD1,TRBV19
CASSPQQGSYEQYF,TGCGCCAGCAGCCCCCAGCAGGGTTCCTACGAGCAGTACTTC,TRBJ2-7,NA,NA,TRBV4-1
CASSNSGEAFF,TGTGCCAGTAGTAACTCAGGAGAAGCTTTCTTT,TRBJ1-1,NA,NA,TRBV19
CASSRQGSNQPQHF,TGTGCCAGCTCCCGACAGGGGAGCAATCAGCCCCAGCATTTT,TRBJ1-5,NA,TRBD1,TRBV18
CAISETGAGKSQPQHF,TGTGCCATCAGTGAAACAGGGGCCGGGAAGTCTCAGCCCCAGCATTTT,TRBJ1-5,once,TRBD1,TRBV10-3
CASSLAGSNYGYTF,TGTGCCAGCAGTTTAGCAGGGTCTAACTATGGCTACACCTTC,TRBJ1-2,NA,NA,TRBV27
CASSLPGQGNYGYTF,TGTGCCAGCAGCTTACCGGGACAGGGAAACTATGGCTACACCTTC,TRBJ1-2,NA,TRBD1,TRBV7-9
CASSLAGVADTQYF,TGTGCCAGCAGCTTAGCGGGAGTGGCAGATACGCAGTATTTT,TRBJ2-3,NA,NA,TRBV7-9
CASSRGQGYGYTF,TGTGCCAGTAGCCGTGGACAGGGATACGGCTACACCTTC,TRBJ1-2,NA,TRBD1,TRBV19
CASRGQGDGNVLTF,TGTGCCAGCAGGGGACAGGGGGATGGCAACGTCCTGACTTTC,TRBJ2-6,NA,TRBD1,TRBV7-3
CASSNYEQYF,TGTGCCAGCAGCAACTACGAGCAGTACTTC,TRBJ2-7,few,NA,TRBV6-6
CASSLGQIANYGYTF,TGTGCCAGCAGCTTAGGACAGATAGCTAACTATGGCTACACCTTC,TRBJ1-2,once,NA,TRBV5-8
CASSQDQNRVEQPQHF,TGCGCCAGCAGCCAAGATCAAAACAGGGTTGAACAGCCCCAGCATTTT,TRBJ1-5,few,NA,TRBV4-1
CASRTMTGTGAGELFF,TGTGCCAGCAGAACGATGACAGGTACCGGAGCCGGGGAGCTGTTTTTT,TRBJ2-2,NA,NA,TRBV7-2
CASSPPGLATRTDTQYF,TGTGCCAGCAGCCCCCCGGGACTAGCAACACGGACAGATACGCAGTATTTT,TRBJ2-3,NA,TRBD2,TRBV7-2
CATSNTGGYNEQFF,TGTGCCACTAGTAATACGGGAGGGTACAATGAGCAGTTCTTC,TRBJ2-1,NA,TRBD2,TRBV19
CASSPGRERTGELFF,TGTGCCAGCTCACCGGGGCGGGAGCGGACCGGGGAGCTGTTTTTT,TRBJ2-2,NA,TRBD2,TRBV18
CATSAADEQYF,TGTGCCACCAGTGCTGCAGACGAGCAGTACTTC,TRBJ2-7,NA,NA,TRBV24-1
CASSRQGDTGELFF,TGCGCCAGCAGCAGACAGGGCGACACCGGGGAGCTGTTTTTT,TRBJ2-2,few,TRBD1,TRBV5-1
CASTLSRANGYTF,TGTGCCAGTACGCTTTCCAGGGCGAATGGCTACACCTTC,TRBJ1-2,NA,NA,TRBV19
CASSYSSGRGDTQYF,TGTGCCAGCAGTTATTCTAGCGGGAGGGGAGATACGCAGTATTTT,TRBJ2-3,NA,TRBD2,TRBV5-4
CASSFLGTSGFNEQFF,TGTGCCAGCAGTTTTCTGGGGACTAGCGGGTTCAATGAGCAGTTCTTC,TRBJ2-1,once,TRBD2,TRBV6-5
CASSLDTGSTEAFF,TGTGCCAGCAGTTTAGACACAGGGAGCACTGAAGCTTTCTTT,TRBJ1-1,NA,NA,TRBV6-5
CSVGDRGGQPQHF,TGCAGCGTTGGTGACAGGGGAGGACAGCCCCAGCATTTT,TRBJ1-5,NA,TRBD1,TRBV29-1
CASNPAGTSGSEQFF,TGTGCCAGCAACCCGGCCGGGACTAGCGGGAGTGAGCAGTTCTTC,TRBJ2-1,NA,TRBD2,TRBV6-2/TRBV6-3
CASSYSNTGDLFF,TGCGCCAGCAGCTACAGTAACACCGGGGATCTGTTTTTT,TRBJ2-2,NA,NA,TRBV5-1